This TCR beta chain was sequenced for a study of blood T cells in healthy people across ages. Notes on this clonotype: No antigen is known for it.

Study results and caveats: Higher diversity and more naive CD4+ cells were features of long-lived donors, compared to aged donors.

The CDR3 has 14 residues. Germline values: CDR1 SEHNR, CDR2 FQNEAQ (reference sequence). V gave up 5 bases and J gave up 1 base, with 11 bases separating them. With a J-beta primer mix and a sample-barcoded 5' primer, a second PCR ran roughly 6 to 11 cycles. MiXCR was run by TCRdb on the 5' RACE reads, yielding one entry per CDR3 protein. The sample records around 1,600,000 distinct CDR3 sequences, about 45% being singletons. The V gene is TRBV7-9, the J gene TRBJ2-5, with D unclear. What was sequenced was blood. The sequence was collected from a woman in her late teens or twenties in good health. CDR3 nucleotides: TGTGCCAGCAGCCAAGCGACGGGCCAAGAGACCCAGTACTTC. Translating it yields CASSQATGQETQYF.